This T cell receptor beta chain derives from a study of T-cell memory formation after mild COVID-19. The CDR3 is 14 residues long. V was pared by 4 bases and J by 0 bases, with 3 bases of the junction left unmatched. Per the germline V gene, CDR1 is SGHRS and CDR2 is YFSETQ. Sample barcodes and UMIs were carried by the TCR alpha and TCR beta cDNA libraries that 5'RACE generated with constant-segment primers. Via MiXCR, TCRdb re-called the 5' RACE reads, giving one row per CDR3 protein. The sample lists roughly 240,000 distinct CDR3 sequences; 15% to 20% were seen once. Details on this clonotype: The antigen is not known.

Study-wide points: Pre-infection memory showed some responding clones, and this suggested that cross-reactive memory joined.

What was sequenced was PBMCs or a T cell subset sorted from them (not recorded which). The clonotype originates from a man aged 18 to 29 who had mild COVID-19 (a few samples of this study predate the infection). Cell type and time point are not known. The chain has TRBV5-1 and TRBJ1-1, with 7 bases identical to TRBD1. This CDR3 is CASSQQGMNTEAFF. The CDR3 DNA is TGCGCCAGCAGCCAACAGGGGATGAACACTGAAGCTTTCTTT.